This is a list of T cell receptor beta chains from one sample in a study of cytomegalovirus exposure and HLA in healthy donors. Clones were read by immunoSEQ multiplex PCR, and TCRdb kept only the in-frame ones, dropping some. The sample holds under 250,000 clones, 70% to 90% seen once. The sequencing sample was made of PBMCs. All receptors derive from a woman aged 50 to 65 in good health and CMV-seronegative. CDR3s include the opening cysteine and the closing phenylalanine or tryptophan. Each record gives: V gene, J gene, D gene, clone size, CDR3 DNA, CDR3 protein. A D gene is named only where the DNA matches it firmly. A row's size may be missing; if present it is once, few, many or a size class.

TRBV19,TRBJ1-4,NA,NA,TGTGCTAGTAGTAACTACAGGGATGGAGGTGAAAAACTGTTTTTT,CASSNYRDGGEKLFF
TRBV28,TRBJ2-5,TRBD2,NA,TGTGCCAGCACCGTTCCGGGACTAGCAACCGCGACCCAGTACTTC,CASTVPGLATATQYF
TRBV25-1,TRBJ1-4,TRBD1,NA,TGTGCCAGCAGTGATTTTGGACAGGGTAATGAAAAACTGTTTTTT,CASSDFGQGNEKLFF
TRBV4-3,TRBJ1-2,TRBD1,NA,TGCGCCAGCAGCCAAGACGGGACAGGGATGCGTGGCTACACCTTC,CASSQDGTGMRGYTF
TRBV19,TRBJ2-1,TRBD2,NA,TGTGCCAGTAGCGGGACTAGCGACTACAATGAGCAGTTCTTC,CASSGTSDYNEQFF
TRBV18,TRBJ2-4,NA,once,TGTGCCAGCTCACCTGGACAAGCCAAAAACATTCAGTACTTC,CASSPGQAKNIQYF
TRBV5-1,TRBJ2-1,TRBD2,few,TGCGCCAGCAGCCCATCCGGGACTAGCCATAATTACAATGAGCAGTTCTTC,CASSPSGTSHNYNEQFF
TRBV10-2,TRBJ2-5,NA,NA,TGCGCCAGCAGGGAGGGCGGGCCGTTAGAGACCCAGTACTTC,CASREGGPLETQYF
TRBV11-1,TRBJ2-3,NA,NA,TGTGCCAGCAGCTTACTCCCTGACTATTTTAGCACAGATACGCAGTATTTT,CASSLLPDYFSTDTQYF
TRBV5-4,TRBJ2-2,TRBD1,NA,TGTGCCAGCAGCTCAGGGACAGGGGTTTATCTCATGGATAACACCGGGGAGCTGTTTTTT,CASSSGTGVYLMDNTGELFF
TRBV4-3,TRBJ2-1,TRBD2,NA,TGCGCCAGCAGCCAATGGCTAGCGGGAGGGTCCTACAATGAGCAGTTCTTC,CASSQWLAGGSYNEQFF
TRBV14,TRBJ2-5,NA,few,TGTGCCAGCAGCCAATCGGGGTGGAAGACCCAGTACTTC,CASSQSGWKTQYF
TRBV19,TRBJ2-1,NA,NA,TGTGCCAGTATCGACCTAGGGACTGGGGACAATGAGCAGTTCTTC,CASIDLGTGDNEQFF
TRBV7-8,TRBJ2-2,NA,few,TGTGCCAGCACTTTGGCAGGGTTTGCCGGGGAGCTGTTTTTT,CASTLAGFAGELFF
TRBV28,TRBJ2-2,TRBD2,NA,TGTGCCAGCAGTTTCCCCCGACTAGCGGGAGCCTCCGGGGAGCTGTTTTTT,CASSFPRLAGASGELFF
TRBV7-8,TRBJ1-5,NA,NA,TGTGCCAGCAGCGTCAGGGGTAGCAATCAGCCCCAGCATTTT,CASSVRGSNQPQHF
TRBV6-1,TRBJ2-7,NA,NA,TGTGCCAGCACTTTAGGAGGTTACGAGCAGTACTTC,CASTLGGYEQYF
TRBV5-1,TRBJ2-1,TRBD2,NA,TGCGCCAGCAGCTTGGGACTAGCGGCAACCTACAATGAGCAGTTCTTC,CASSLGLAATYNEQFF
TRBV30,TRBJ2-5,TRBD2,NA,TGTGCCTGGAGTGAGGGAGGGCTCCAAGAGACCCAGTACTTC,CAWSEGGLQETQYF
TRBV27,TRBJ1-1,NA,NA,TGTGCCAGCATCTCTAGGGGAGGTATGAACACTGAAGCTTTCTTT,CASISRGGMNTEAFF
TRBV18,TRBJ1-3,NA,NA,TGTGCCAGCTCACCAGACAGGATCTCTGGAAACACCATATATTTT,CASSPDRISGNTIYF
TRBV7-9,TRBJ2-7,TRBD1,NA,TGTGCCAGCAGCTTAGCTTTCGACCGGGACAGCTCCTACGAGCAGTACTTC,CASSLAFDRDSSYEQYF
TRBV6-4,TRBJ1-2,TRBD1,NA,TGTGCCAGCAGGAGGAGGACAGGGGGCGCGTATCGAATTGGCTACACCTTC,CASRRRTGGAYRIGYTF
TRBV28,TRBJ1-3,TRBD1,NA,TGTGCCAGCACGCCCAGACAGGGAGCTGGAAACACCATATATTTT,CASTPRQGAGNTIYF
TRBV11-2,TRBJ1-6,NA,NA,TGTGCCAGCAGCTTAAGAGCGGGTTATAATTCACCCCTCCACTTT,CASSLRAGYNSPLHF
TRBV4-2,TRBJ2-1,TRBD2,NA,TGTGCCAGCAGCCAAGATAGACTAGCTCTCGGCAATGAGCAGTTCTTC,CASSQDRLALGNEQFF
TRBV5-6,TRBJ1-1,TRBD1,NA,TGTGCCAGCAGCTCACCCGGGACAGGGGTCCGTGAAGCTTTCTTT,CASSSPGTGVREAFF
TRBV11-3,TRBJ2-1,TRBD2,NA,TGTGCCAGCAGCTTAATGGGACTAGCGGGCTCCAATGAGCAGTTCTTC,CASSLMGLAGSNEQFF
TRBV27,TRBJ2-4,TRBD2,NA,TGTGCCAGCAGTCCCTTTGGAGGACGGGGGGGAGCCAAAAACATTCAGTACTTC,CASSPFGGRGGAKNIQYF
TRBV25-1,TRBJ2-1,TRBD2,NA,TGTGCCAGCAGTGAATTGGGCGGGAGGGTTAATGAGCAGTTCTTC,CASSELGGRVNEQFF
TRBV7-2,TRBJ2-5,NA,NA,TGTGCCAGCAGCCCTGGCGGACAGTCCCGAGAGACCCAGTACTTC,CASSPGGQSRETQYF
TRBV5-1,TRBJ2-1,TRBD1,NA,TGCGCCAGCAGCATGGACAGGGGTGGGTACAATGAGCAGTTCTTC,CASSMDRGGYNEQFF
TRBV5-4,TRBJ2-7,TRBD1,NA,TGTGCCAGCAGCTTCGGACAGGGGGGCGAGCAGTACTTC,CASSFGQGGEQYF
TRBV23-1,TRBJ2-2,TRBD2,NA,TGCGCCAGCAGACCCTCCGTCGGGAGGACCGGGGAGCTGTTTTTT,CASRPSVGRTGELFF
TRBV5-1,TRBJ2-1,TRBD1,NA,TGCGCCAGCAGCTTGGAGGACAGGGGCTACAATGAGCAGTTCTTC,CASSLEDRGYNEQFF
TRBV4-1,TRBJ2-5,TRBD1,NA,TGCGCCAGCAGCCAAGAAAGACTGATTAGGACAGGGGCAGAGACCCAGTACTTC,CASSQERLIRTGAETQYF
TRBV10-2,TRBJ2-7,TRBD2,few,TGCGCCAGCAATCCTAGCGGGAGTTGGTACGAGCAGTACTTC,CASNPSGSWYEQYF
TRBV15,TRBJ1-1,NA,NA,TGTGCCACCAGCCTCCGGCCTCAGGGGAGCACTGAAGCTTTCTTT,CATSLRPQGSTEAFF
TRBV21-1,TRBJ2-7,NA,NA,TGTGCCAGCAGCAAATCCGGGACTAGTCTGAACGAGCAGTACTTC,CASSKSGTSLNEQYF